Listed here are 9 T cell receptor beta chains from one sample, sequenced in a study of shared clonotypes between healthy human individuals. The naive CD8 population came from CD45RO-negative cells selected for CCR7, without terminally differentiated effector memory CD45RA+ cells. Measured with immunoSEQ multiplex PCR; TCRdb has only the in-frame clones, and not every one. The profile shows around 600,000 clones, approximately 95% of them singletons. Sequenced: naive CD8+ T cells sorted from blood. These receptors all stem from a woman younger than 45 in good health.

For the CDR3, the DNA is TGTGCCAGCAGCACAAATGAAGCTTTCTTT. It translates to CASSTNEAFF. The rearrangement uses TRBV11-1 and TRBJ1-1; unclear D gene. Germline-derived CDR1 and CDR2 are SGHAT and FQDESV (reference sequence). CDR3 length equals 10 residues. Deletions cut 5 bases from V and 7 bases from J, with 5 bases between.

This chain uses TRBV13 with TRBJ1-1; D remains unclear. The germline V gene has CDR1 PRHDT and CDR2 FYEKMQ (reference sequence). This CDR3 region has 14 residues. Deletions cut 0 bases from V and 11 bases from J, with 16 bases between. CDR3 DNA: TGTGCCAGCAGCTTAGGATGGGCGACGAAAACGGCTTTCTTT. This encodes CASSLGWATKTAFF.

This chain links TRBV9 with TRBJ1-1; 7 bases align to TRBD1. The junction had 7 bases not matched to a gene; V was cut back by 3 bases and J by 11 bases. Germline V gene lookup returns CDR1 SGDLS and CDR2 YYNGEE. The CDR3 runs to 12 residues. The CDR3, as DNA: TGTGCCAGCAGCGCTGAAGGGGGCGCGGCTTTCTTT. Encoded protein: CASSAEGGAAFF. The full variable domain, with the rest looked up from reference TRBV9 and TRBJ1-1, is DSGVTQTPKHLITATGQRVTLRCSPRSGDLSVYWYQQSLDQGLQFLIQYYNGEERAKGNILERFSAQQFPDLHSELNLSSLELGDSALYFCASSAEGGAAFFGQGTRLTVV.

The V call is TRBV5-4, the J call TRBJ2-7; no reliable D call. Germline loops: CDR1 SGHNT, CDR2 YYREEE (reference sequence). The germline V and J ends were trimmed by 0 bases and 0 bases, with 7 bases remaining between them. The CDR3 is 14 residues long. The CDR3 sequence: CASSLVSNSYEQYF. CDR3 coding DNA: TGTGCCAGCAGCTTGGTCAGCAACTCCTACGAGCAGTACTTC. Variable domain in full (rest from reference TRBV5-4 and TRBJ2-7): ETGVTQSPTHLIKTRGQQVTLRCSSQSGHNTVSWYQQALGQGPQFIFQYYREEENGRGNFPPRFSGLQFPNYSSELNVNALELDDSALYLCASSLVSNSYEQYFGPGTRLTVT.

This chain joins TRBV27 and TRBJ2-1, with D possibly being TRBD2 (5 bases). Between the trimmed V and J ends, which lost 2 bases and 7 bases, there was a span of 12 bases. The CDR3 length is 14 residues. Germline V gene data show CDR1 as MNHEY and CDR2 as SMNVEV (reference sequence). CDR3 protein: CASSLREPRNEQFF. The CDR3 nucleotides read TGTGCCAGCAGTTTACGGGAACCCCGAAATGAGCAGTTCTTC.

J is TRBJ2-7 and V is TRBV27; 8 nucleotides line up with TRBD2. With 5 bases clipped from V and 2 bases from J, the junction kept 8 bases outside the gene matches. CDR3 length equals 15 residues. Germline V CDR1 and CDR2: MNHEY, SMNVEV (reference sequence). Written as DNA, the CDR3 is TGTGCCAGCAGTATAAATAGCGGGGCCGCCTACGAGCAGTACTTC. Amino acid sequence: CASSINSGAAYEQYF.

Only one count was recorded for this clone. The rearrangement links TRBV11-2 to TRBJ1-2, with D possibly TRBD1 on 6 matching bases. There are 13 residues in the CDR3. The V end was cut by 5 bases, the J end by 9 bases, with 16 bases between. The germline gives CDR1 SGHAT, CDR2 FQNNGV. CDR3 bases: TGTGCCAGCAGCGGGAACAGGGCCAAGAGCTACACCTTC. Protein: CASSGNRAKSYTF.

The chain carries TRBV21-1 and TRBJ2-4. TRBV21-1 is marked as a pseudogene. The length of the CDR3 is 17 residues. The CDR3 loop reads CASSRMGSTKAKNIQYF. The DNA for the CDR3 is TGTGCCAGCAGCCGCATGGGATCCACGAAAGCCAAAAACATTCAGTACTTC.

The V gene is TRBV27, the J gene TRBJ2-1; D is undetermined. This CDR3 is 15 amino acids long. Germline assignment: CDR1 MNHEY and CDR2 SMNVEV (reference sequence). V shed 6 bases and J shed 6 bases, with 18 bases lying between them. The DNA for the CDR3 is TGTGCCAGCAGCCCAGACCGGTCAACCTTCAATGAGCAGTTCTTC. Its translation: CASSPDRSTFNEQFF.